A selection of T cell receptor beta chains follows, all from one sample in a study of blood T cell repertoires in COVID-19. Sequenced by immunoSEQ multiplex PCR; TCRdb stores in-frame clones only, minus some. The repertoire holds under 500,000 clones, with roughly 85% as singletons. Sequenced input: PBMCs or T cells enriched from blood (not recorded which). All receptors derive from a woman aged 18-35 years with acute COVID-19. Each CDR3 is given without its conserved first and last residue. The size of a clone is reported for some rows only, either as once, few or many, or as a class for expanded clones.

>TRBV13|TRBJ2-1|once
ASSLGTSGAFNEQF
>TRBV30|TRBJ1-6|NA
AWKAREASPLH
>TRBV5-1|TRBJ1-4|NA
ASSLAGLEIKNEKLF
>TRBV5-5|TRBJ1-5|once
ASSSGGVSQPQH
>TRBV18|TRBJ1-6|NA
ASSPRSLTGGSPLH
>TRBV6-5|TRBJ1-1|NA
ASRRQGMNTEAF
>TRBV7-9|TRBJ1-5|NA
ASSTGQTYSNQPQH
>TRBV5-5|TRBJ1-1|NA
ASSLAGVMNTEAF
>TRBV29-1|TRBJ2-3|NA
SVRGGRDYTDTQY
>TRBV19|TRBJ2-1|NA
ASYDRGENEQF
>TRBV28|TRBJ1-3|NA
ASRTIGELLLY
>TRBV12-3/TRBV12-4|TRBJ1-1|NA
ASTKFITWAAF
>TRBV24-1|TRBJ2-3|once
ATSGAGTDTQY
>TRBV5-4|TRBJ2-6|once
ASSSGGLSGANVLT
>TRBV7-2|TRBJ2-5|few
ASSLGRRGFEETQY
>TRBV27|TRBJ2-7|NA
ASSRGLAYEQY
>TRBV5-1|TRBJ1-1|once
ASSRDSNVNTEAF
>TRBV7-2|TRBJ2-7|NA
ASSLVGSVYEQY
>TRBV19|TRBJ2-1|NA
ASSRAWNSNLYNEQF
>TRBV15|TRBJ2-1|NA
ATSRDVGTGIHEQF
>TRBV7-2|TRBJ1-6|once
ASSILRGTNSPLH
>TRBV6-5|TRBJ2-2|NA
ASLGGSTGELF
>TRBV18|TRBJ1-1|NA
ASSPGQGTEAF
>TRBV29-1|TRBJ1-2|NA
SVELWDTENYGYT
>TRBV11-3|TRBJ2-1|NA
ASSLGGTSGYNEQF
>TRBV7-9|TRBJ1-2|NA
ASSLLQRGHT
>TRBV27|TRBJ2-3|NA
ASSWDRDYGTQY
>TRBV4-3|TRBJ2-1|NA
ASSHGQGSYNEQF
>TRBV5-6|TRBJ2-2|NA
ASSLFLGAGELF
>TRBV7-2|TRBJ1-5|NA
ASSQRQGVENQPQH
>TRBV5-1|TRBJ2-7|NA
ASSAGITSNYEQY
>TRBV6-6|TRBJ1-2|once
ASSYLTVGYT
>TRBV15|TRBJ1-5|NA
ATSRDLQGRPQH
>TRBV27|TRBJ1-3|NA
ASSPGQGRNTIY
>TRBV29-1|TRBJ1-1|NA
SAGTAMNTEAF
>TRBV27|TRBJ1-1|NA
ASSFFGLYTEAF
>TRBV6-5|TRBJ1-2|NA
ASSLGQGSNYGYT
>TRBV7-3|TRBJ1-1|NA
ASSATGGTEAF
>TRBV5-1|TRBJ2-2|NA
ASSDAGSAGELF
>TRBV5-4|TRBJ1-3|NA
ASSLATGLGNTIY
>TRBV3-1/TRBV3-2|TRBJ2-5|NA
ASSPPWGTERRETQY
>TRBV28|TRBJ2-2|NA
ASSSGQIPF
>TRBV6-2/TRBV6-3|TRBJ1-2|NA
ASSPRTGGNT
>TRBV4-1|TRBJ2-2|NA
ASSQNRDFIGTSNTGELF
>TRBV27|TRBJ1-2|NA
ASSSNRARDGYT